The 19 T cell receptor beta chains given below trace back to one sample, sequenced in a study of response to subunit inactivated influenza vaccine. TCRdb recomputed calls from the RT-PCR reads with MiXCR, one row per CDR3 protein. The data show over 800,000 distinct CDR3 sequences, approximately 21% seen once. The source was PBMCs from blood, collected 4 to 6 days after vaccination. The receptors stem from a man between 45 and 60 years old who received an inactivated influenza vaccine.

For the CDR3, the DNA is TGTGCCAGCAGTCACTTAGGGTCTGAAGCTTTCTTT. It encodes CASSHLGSEAFF. The J gene is TRBJ1-1, the V gene TRBV6-2 or TRBV6-3; no definite D call. V was trimmed by 5 bases and J by 6 bases, leaving 10 bases between them. The CDR3 contains 12 residues. Germline V gives CDR1 MNHEY, CDR2 SVGEGT.

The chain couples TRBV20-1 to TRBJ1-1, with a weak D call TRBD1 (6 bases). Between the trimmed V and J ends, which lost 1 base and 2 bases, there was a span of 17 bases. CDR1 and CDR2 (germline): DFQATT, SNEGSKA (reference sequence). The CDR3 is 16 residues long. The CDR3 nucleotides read TGCAGTGCTAGAGGTGACCAGGACAGACACAACACTGAAGCTTTCTTT. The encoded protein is CSARGDQDRHNTEAFF.

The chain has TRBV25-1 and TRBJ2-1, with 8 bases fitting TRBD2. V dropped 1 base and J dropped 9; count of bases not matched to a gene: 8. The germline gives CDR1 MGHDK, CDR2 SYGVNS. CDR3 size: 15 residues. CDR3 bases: TGTGCCAGCAGTGAATGGGCTAGCCGGGAGGGTGAGCAGTTCTTC. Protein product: CASSEWASREGEQFF. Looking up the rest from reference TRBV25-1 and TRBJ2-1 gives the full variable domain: EADIYQTPRYLVIGTGKKITLECSQTMGHDKMYWYQQDPGMELHLIHYSYGVNSTEKGDLSSESTVSRIRTEHFPLTLESARPSHTSQYLCASSEWASREGEQFFGPGTRLTVL.

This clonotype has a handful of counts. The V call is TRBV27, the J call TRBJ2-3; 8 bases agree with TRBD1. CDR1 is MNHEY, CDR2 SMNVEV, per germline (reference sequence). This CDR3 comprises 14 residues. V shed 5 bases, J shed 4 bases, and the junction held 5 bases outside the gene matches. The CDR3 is CASSPGQGPDTQYF. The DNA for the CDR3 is TGTGCCAGCAGTCCAGGACAGGGACCAGATACGCAGTATTTT.

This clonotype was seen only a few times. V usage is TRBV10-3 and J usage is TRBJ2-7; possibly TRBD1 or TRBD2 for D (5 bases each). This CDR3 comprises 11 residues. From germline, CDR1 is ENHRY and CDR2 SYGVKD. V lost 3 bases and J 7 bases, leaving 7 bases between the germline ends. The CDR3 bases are TGTGCCATCAGTGACGGGGCGGAGCAGTACTTC. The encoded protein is CAISDGAEQYF.

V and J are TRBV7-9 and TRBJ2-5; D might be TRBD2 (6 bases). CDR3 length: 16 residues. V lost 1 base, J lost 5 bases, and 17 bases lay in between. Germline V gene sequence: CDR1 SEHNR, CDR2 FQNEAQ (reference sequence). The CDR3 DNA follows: TGTGCCAGCAGCTTAGGAGATTGGCGGGACGGGGAGACCCAGTACTTC. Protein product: CASSLGDWRDGETQYF.

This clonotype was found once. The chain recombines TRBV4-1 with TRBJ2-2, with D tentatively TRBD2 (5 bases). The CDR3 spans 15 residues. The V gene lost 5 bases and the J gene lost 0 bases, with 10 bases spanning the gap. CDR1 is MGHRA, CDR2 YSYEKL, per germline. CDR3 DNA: TGCGCCAGCAGCGGTACGGAGGCGAACACCGGGGAGCTGTTTTTT. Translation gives CASSGTEANTGELFF.

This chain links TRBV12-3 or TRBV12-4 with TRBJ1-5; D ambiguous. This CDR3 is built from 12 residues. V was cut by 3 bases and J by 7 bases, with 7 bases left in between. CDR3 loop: CASSFNSQPQHF. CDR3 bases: TGTGCCAGCAGTTTCAATAGCCAGCCCCAGCATTTT.

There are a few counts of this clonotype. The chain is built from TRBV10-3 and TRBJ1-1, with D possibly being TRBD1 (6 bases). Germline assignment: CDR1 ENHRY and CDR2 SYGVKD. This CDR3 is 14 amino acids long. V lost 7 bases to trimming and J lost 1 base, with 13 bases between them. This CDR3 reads CAITRTAKNTEAFF. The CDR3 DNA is TGTGCCATCACTCGGACAGCCAAGAACACTGAAGCTTTCTTT.

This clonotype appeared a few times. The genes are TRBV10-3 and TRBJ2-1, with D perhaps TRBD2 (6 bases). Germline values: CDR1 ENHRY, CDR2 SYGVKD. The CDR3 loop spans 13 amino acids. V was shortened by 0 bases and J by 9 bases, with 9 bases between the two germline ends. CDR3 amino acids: CAISESGTFEQFF. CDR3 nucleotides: TGTGCCATCAGTGAGTCGGGGACTTTTGAGCAGTTCTTC.

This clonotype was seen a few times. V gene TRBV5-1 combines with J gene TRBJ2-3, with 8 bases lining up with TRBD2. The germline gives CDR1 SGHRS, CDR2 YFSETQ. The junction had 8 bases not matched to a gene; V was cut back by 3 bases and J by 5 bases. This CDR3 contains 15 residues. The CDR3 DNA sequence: TGCGCCAGCAGCTCCGGGGGGGGCGGTATAGATACGCAGTATTTT. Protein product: CASSSGGGGIDTQYF.

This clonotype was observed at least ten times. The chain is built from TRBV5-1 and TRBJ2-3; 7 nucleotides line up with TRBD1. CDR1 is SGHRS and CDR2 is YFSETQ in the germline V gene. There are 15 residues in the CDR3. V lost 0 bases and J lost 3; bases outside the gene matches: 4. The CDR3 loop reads CASSLEGGKTDTQYF. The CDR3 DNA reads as TGCGCCAGCAGCTTGGAAGGGGGCAAGACAGATACGCAGTATTTT.

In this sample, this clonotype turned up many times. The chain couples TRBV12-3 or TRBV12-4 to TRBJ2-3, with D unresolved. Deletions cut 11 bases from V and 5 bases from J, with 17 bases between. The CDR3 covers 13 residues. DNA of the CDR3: TGTGCCTCCGCTTTGGATCGAGAAGATACGCAGTATTTT. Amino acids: CASALDREDTQYF.

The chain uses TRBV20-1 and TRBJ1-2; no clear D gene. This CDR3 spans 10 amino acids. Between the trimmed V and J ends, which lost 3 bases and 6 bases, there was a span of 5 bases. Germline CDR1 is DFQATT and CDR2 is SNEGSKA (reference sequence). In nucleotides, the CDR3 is TGCAGTGCTAGTGGAAATGGCTACACCTTC. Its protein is CSASGNGYTF.

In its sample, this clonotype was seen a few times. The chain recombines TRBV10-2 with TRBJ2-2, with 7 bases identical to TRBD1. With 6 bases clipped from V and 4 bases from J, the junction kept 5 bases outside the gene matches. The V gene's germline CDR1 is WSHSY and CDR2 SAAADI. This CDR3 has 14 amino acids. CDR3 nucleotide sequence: TGCGCCAGCAGAGTACAGGGGTCCACCGGGGAGCTGTTTTTT. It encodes CASRVQGSTGELFF.

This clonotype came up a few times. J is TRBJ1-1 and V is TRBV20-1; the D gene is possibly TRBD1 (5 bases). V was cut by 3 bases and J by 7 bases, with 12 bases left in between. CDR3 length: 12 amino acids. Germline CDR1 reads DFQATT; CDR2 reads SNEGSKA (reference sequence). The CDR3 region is CSASGARFEAFF. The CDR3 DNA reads TGCAGTGCTAGTGGGGCGCGCTTTGAAGCTTTCTTT.

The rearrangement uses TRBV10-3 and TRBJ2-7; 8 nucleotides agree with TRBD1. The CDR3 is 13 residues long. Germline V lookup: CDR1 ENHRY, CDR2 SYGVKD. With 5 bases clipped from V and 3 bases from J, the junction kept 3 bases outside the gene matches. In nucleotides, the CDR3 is TGTGCCATCAGTCCGGACAGGGACTACGAGCAGTACTTC. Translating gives CAISPDRDYEQYF.

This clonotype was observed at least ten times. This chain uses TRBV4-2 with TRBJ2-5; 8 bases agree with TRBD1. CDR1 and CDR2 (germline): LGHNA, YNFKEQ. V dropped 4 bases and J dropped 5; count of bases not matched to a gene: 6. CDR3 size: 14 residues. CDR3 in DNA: TGTGCCAGCAGCCCCCTAGGACAGGGCGAGACCCAGTACTTC. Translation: CASSPLGQGETQYF.

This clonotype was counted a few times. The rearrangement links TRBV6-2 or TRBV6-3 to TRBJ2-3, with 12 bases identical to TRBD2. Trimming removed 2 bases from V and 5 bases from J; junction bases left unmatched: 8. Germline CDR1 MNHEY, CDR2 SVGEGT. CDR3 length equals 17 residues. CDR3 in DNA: TGTGCCAGCAGTTACGACCTAGCGGGAGGGCCCGAAGATACGCAGTATTTT. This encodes CASSYDLAGGPEDTQYF.